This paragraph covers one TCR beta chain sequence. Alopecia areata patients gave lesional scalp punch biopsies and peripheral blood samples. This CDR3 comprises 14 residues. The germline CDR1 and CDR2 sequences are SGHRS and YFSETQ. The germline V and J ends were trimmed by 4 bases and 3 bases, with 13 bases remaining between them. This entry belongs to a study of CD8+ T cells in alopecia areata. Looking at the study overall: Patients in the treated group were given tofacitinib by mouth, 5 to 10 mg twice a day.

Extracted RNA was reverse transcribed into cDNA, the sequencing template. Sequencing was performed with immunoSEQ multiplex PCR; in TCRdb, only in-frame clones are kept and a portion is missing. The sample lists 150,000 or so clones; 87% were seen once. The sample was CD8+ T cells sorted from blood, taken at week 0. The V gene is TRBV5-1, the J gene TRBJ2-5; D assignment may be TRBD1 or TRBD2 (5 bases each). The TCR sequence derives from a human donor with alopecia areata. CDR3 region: CASSLGQGEETQYF. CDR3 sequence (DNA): TGCGCCAGCAGCCTCGGGCAGGGAGAAGAGACCCAGTACTTC.